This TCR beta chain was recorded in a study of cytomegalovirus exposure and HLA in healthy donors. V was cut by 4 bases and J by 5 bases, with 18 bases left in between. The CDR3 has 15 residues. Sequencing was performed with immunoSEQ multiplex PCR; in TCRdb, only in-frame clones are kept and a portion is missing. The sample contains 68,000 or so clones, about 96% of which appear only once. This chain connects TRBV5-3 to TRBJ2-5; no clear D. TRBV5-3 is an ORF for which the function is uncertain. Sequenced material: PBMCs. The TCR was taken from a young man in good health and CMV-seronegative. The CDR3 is CARSSLFIARETQYF. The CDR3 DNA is TGTGCCAGAAGCAGCCTATTTATAGCTCGGGAGACCCAGTACTTC.